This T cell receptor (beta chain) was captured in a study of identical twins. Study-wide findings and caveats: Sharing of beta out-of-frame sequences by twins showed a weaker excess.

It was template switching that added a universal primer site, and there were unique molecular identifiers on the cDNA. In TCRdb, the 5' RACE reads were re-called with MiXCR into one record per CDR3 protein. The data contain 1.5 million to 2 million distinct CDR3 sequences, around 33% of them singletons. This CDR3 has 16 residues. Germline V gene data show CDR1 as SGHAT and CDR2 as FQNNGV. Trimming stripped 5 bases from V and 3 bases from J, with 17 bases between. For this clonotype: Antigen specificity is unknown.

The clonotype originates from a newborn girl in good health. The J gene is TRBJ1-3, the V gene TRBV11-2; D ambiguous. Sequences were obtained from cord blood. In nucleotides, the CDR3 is TGTGCCAGCAGCCCCCTAGGAGGGCAAAGTGGAAACACCATATATTTT. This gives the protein CASSPLGGQSGNTIYF.